These 22 T cell receptor beta chains share one sample of origin, sequenced in a study of T cell responses to AZD1222 COVID-19 vaccine. TCRdb's copy holds only in-frame clones and misses some; the assay was immunoSEQ multiplex PCR. Of approximately 100,000 clones in the sample, 91% were seen once. The specimen comprised peripheral blood, sampled on day 0 of AZD1222 vaccination. Every receptor here comes from an adult in good health.

The J gene is TRBJ1-5, the V gene TRBV3-1 (or the pseudogene TRBV3-2), with D tentatively TRBD1 (6 bases). Germline assignment: CDR1 LGHDT and CDR2 YNNKEL (reference sequence). V lost 2 bases and J lost 9, with 20 bases in between. CDR3 size: 16 residues. Written as DNA, the CDR3 is TGTGCCAGCAGCCAACGGGGCAGGGGACCCCCAGGGCCCCAGCATTTT. This gives the protein CASSQRGRGPPGPQHF.

The chain joins TRBV6-2 or TRBV6-3 to TRBJ2-7; 10 bases align to TRBD1. V was pared by 2 bases and J by 6 bases, with 7 bases of the junction left unmatched. Germline V lookup: CDR1 MNHEY, CDR2 SVGEGT. The CDR3 consists of 15 residues. DNA for the CDR3: TGTGCCAGCAGTTACAATGGGGACAGGGGATTCGAGCAGTACTTC. Translation: CASSYNGDRGFEQYF.

V is TRBV10-3 and J is TRBJ2-7, with 8 bases identical to TRBD1. The V gene's germline CDR1 is ENHRY and CDR2 SYGVKD. The CDR3 consists of 13 residues. J lost 2 bases, V lost 10 bases, and 7 bases had no gene match. This CDR3 reads CATNGQGAYEQYF. In DNA, the CDR3 is TGTGCCACCAATGGACAGGGAGCCTACGAGCAGTACTTC.

The rearrangement joins TRBV18 to TRBJ2-6; 10 nucleotides agree with TRBD1. The V and J ends lost 6 bases and 4 bases, in that order; junction bases with no gene match: 9. Germline-derived CDR1 and CDR2 are KGHSH and LQKENI. This CDR3 has 17 residues. The CDR3 nucleotides read TGTGCCAGCTCTCTCGCCGGGACAGGGGCCGGGGCCAACGTCCTGACTTTC. Translating gives CASSLAGTGAGANVLTF.

The chain has TRBV6-1 and TRBJ1-4, with D unresolved. Germline assignment: CDR1 MNHNS and CDR2 SASEGT. V lost 1 base to trimming and J lost 0 bases, with 9 bases between them. The CDR3 runs to 16 residues. The CDR3: CASSEGAVTTNEKLFF. The DNA of the CDR3 is TGTGCCAGCAGTGAAGGGGCGGTCACAACTAATGAAAAACTGTTTTTT.

The V call is TRBV6-4, the J call TRBJ2-7; 9 bases map to TRBD1. CDR3 size: 15 residues. The V gene's germline CDR1 is MRHNA and CDR2 SNTAGT. V lost 4 bases, J lost 2 bases, and 6 bases stayed unmatched. CDR3 nucleotide sequence: TGTGCCAGCAGTGCCCTTGGACAGGGGACCTACGAGCAGTACTTC. This sequence encodes CASSALGQGTYEQYF.

The V call is TRBV13, the J call TRBJ2-1, with 8 nucleotides matching TRBD2. The CDR3 has 15 residues. Germline lookup yields CDR1 PRHDT and CDR2 FYEKMQ (reference sequence). V gave up 5 bases and J gave up 1 base; unmatched junction bases: 4. The CDR3 DNA is TGTGCCAGCAGCCCACGGGAGGGGTCCTACAATGAGCAGTTCTTC. This gives the protein CASSPREGSYNEQFF.

V and J are TRBV13 and TRBJ2-7; a possible D gene is TRBD1 (5 bases). Deletions cut 8 bases from V and 1 base from J, with 15 bases between. Germline CDR1 and CDR2: PRHDT and FYEKMQ (reference sequence). CDR3 length: 14 residues. CDR3 coding DNA: TGTGCCAGCCGACGCCGCCGACAGTCCTACGAGCAGTACTTC. Translated, it gives CASRRRRQSYEQYF. The complete variable domain, with remaining parts taken from reference TRBV13 and TRBJ2-7, reads AAGVIQSPRHLIKEKRETATLKCYPIPRHDTVYWYQQGPGQDPQFLISFYEKMQSDKGSIPDRFSAQQFSDYHSELNMSSLELGDSALYFCASRRRRQSYEQYFGPGTRLTVT.

The chain couples TRBV5-8 to TRBJ1-2; weak D call: TRBD1 (5 bases). This CDR3 has 18 amino acids. The germline V and J ends were trimmed by 3 bases and 0 bases, with 21 bases remaining between them. In germline, CDR1 is SGHTS, CDR2 YDEGEE. The CDR3 reads CASSSSALSRAANYGYTF. The CDR3 DNA follows: TGTGCCAGCAGCTCATCTGCCCTGAGCAGGGCAGCTAACTATGGCTACACCTTC.

The J gene is TRBJ1-5, the V gene TRBV19, with 8 bases fitting TRBD1. CDR3 length: 15 amino acids. The V gene's germline CDR1 is LNHDA and CDR2 SQIVND (reference sequence). V lost 7 bases, J lost 4 bases, and 9 bases stayed unmatched. As DNA, the CDR3 is TGTGCCAGTATTGACCTCGACAGGGGAAATCAGCCCCAGCATTTT. Translating gives CASIDLDRGNQPQHF. Full variable domain (missing parts from reference TRBV19 and TRBJ1-5): DGGITQSPKYLFRKEGQNVTLSCEQNLNHDAMYWYRQDPGQGLRLIYYSQIVNDFQKGDIAEGYSVSREKKESFPLTVTSAQKNPTAFYLCASIDLDRGNQPQHFGDGTRLSIL.

The chain carries TRBV10-2 and TRBJ1-5, with D possibly being TRBD1 (6 bases). CDR3 length equals 13 residues. CDR1 and CDR2 from the germline V gene are WSHSY and SAAADI. Trimming pared 5 bases from V and 6 bases from J, leaving 11 bases between. CDR3 DNA sequence: TGCGCCAGCAGTCAAAGCAGGGGTCAGCCCCAGCATTTT. Protein product: CASSQSRGQPQHF.

This chain uses TRBV30 with TRBJ1-2; D unclear. The V end lost 3 bases, the J end lost 3 bases, and 8 bases lay between the germline ends. The germline gives CDR1 GTSNPN, CDR2 SVGIG (reference sequence). The CDR3 is 12 residues long. This CDR3 is CAWSVQDYGYTF. The CDR3 region has the DNA TGTGCCTGGAGCGTTCAGGACTATGGCTACACCTTC.

V is TRBV19 and J is TRBJ2-3; 9 nucleotides agree with TRBD1. The length of the CDR3 is 14 residues. Germline assignment: CDR1 LNHDA and CDR2 SQIVND (reference sequence). The V segment lost 7 bases and the J segment 2 bases; nucleotides outside the gene matches: 4. The CDR3 DNA is TGTGCCAGTACCCGGACAGGGGCCACAGATACGCAGTATTTT. This translates into CASTRTGATDTQYF.

The chain joins TRBV7-3 to TRBJ1-1; D is unresolved. The CDR3 has 13 amino acids. Trimming left V 0 bases short and J 4 bases short, with 6 bases between. Germline loops: CDR1 SGHTA, CDR2 FQGTGA. The CDR3 DNA reads as TGTGCCAGCAGCTTAACGCCCCTCACTGAAGCTTTCTTT. It encodes CASSLTPLTEAFF.

V and J are TRBV10-1 and TRBJ2-7, with 7 bases lining up with TRBD2. Germline V gives CDR1 WNHNN, CDR2 SYGVQD (reference sequence). The CDR3 spans 13 residues. Germline trimming cut 2 bases from V and 3 bases from J; bases unmatched to any gene: 1. The CDR3 nucleotides read TGCGCCAGCAGTGAGGCGGGAGTCTACGAGCAGTACTTC. Translating it yields CASSEAGVYEQYF.

The chain has TRBV9 and TRBJ2-2, with D uncertain. Germline V gene lookup returns CDR1 SGDLS and CDR2 YYNGEE. Trimming took off 0 bases at V and 4 bases at J, with 10 bases between the two ends. This CDR3 spans 15 amino acids. The CDR3 protein is CASSVAATSTGELFF. CDR3 DNA: TGTGCCAGCAGCGTAGCTGCGACAAGCACCGGGGAGCTGTTTTTT.

The chain recombines TRBV7-2 with TRBJ1-4; D gene uncertain. This CDR3 is built from 16 residues. V shed 5 bases and J shed 4 bases, with 17 bases lying between them. Germline V CDR1 and CDR2: SGHTA, FQGNSA. The CDR3 nucleotides read TGTGCCAGCAGCGCCCAAATCGGGCTTTATAATGAAAAACTGTTTTTT. It yields the protein CASSAQIGLYNEKLFF.

This clone was counted between two and nine times. This rearrangement joins TRBV7-8 to TRBJ1-6, with D possibly matching TRBD1 (5 bases). CDR1 and CDR2 (germline): SGHVS, FQNEAQ. CDR3 length: 15 amino acids. V lost 2 bases and J 7 bases, leaving 12 bases between the germline ends. CDR3 region: CASSLYSGLNSPLHF. CDR3 DNA sequence: TGTGCCAGCAGCTTATATTCAGGGTTGAATTCACCCCTCCACTTT.

CDR3 coding DNA: TGTGCCAGCAGCCAAACTAGCGGGAGCGCCGGGGAGCTGTTTTTT. It yields the protein CASSQTSGSAGELFF. The V gene is TRBV6-4, the J gene TRBJ2-2; 11 bases fit TRBD2. The V and J ends lost 6 bases and 6 bases, in that order; junction bases with no gene match: 6. The germline V gene has CDR1 MRHNA and CDR2 SNTAGT. The length of the CDR3 is 15 residues.

A single count supports this clone. The chain couples TRBV27 to TRBJ2-5; either TRBD1 or TRBD2 may fit D (5 bases each). Germline CDR1 reads MNHEY; CDR2 reads SMNVEV (reference sequence). The CDR3 length is 14 residues. Between the trimmed V and J ends, which lost 1 base and 4 bases, there was a span of 10 bases. As DNA, the CDR3 is TGTGCCAGCAGTTTATTGGGGGTTGGAGAGACCCAGTACTTC. This codes for CASSLLGVGETQYF.

This CDR3 reads CASSFGTLATNEKLFF. The CDR3 DNA follows: TGTGCCAGCAGTTTTGGGACACTGGCAACTAATGAAAAACTGTTTTTT. This sequence joins TRBV27 and TRBJ1-4, with D maybe TRBD1 (6 bases). This CDR3 region has 16 residues. The germline V and J ends were trimmed by 3 bases and 0 bases, with 11 bases remaining between them. Germline V CDR1 and CDR2: MNHEY, SMNVEV (reference sequence). The full variable domain, with the rest looked up from reference TRBV27 and TRBJ1-4, is EAQVTQNPRYLITVTGKKLTVTCSQNMNHEYMSWYRQDPGLGLRQIYYSMNVEVTDKGDVPEGYKVSRKEKRNFPLILESPSPNQTSLYFCASSFGTLATNEKLFFGSGTQLSVL.

The chain employs TRBV24-1 and TRBJ1-4; TRBD1 agrees at 7 bases. Germline trimming cut 10 bases from V and 7 bases from J; bases unmatched to any gene: 11. CDR1 is KGHDR, CDR2 SFDVKD, per germline. This CDR3 is 14 amino acids long. CDR3 amino acids: CATSLTGEGEKLFF. CDR3 DNA: TGTGCCACGTCCCTCACAGGGGAGGGTGAAAAACTGTTTTTT.